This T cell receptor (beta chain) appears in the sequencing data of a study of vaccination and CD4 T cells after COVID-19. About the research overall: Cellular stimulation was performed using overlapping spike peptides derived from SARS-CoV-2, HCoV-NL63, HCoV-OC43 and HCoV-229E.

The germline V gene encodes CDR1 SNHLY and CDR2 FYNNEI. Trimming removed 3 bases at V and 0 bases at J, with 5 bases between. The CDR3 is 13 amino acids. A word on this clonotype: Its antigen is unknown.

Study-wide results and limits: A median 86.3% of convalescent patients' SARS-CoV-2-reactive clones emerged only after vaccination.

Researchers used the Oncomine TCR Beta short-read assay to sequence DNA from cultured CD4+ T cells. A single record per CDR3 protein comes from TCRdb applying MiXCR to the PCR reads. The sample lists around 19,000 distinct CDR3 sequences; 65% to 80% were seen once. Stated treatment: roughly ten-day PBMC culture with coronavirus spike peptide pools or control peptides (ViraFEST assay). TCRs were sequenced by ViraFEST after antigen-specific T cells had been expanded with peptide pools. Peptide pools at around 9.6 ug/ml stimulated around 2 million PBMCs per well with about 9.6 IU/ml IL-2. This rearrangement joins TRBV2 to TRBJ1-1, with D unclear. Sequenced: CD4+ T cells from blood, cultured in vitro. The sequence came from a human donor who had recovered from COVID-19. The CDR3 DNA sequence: TGTGCCAGCAGTGATGAGGTGAACACTGAAGCTTTCTTT. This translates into CASSDEVNTEAFF.